The present T cell receptor beta chain was sequenced within a study of blood T cell repertoires in COVID-19. Study context: Specimens from acute and convalescent COVID-19 originated in the United States, Italy and Spain.

The CDR3 is 14 amino acids. CDR1 is LGHNA, CDR2 YNFKEQ, per germline. V dropped 3 bases and J dropped 2 bases, with 10 bases sitting between them. In the study's own analysis: Reference gene primer amplification in the assay estimated nucleated cell counts. Measured with immunoSEQ multiplex PCR; TCRdb has only the in-frame clones, and not every one. V and J calls and clone size are copied from that table; D and trimming were computed from the DNA. The sample has about 330,000 clones, 88% seen once. Sequencing was carried out using peripheral blood. This chain uses TRBV4-2 with TRBJ1-2; D remains unclear. The receptor's source is a woman aged 50 to 60 with active or convalescent COVID-19. The CDR3 DNA is TGTGCCAGCAGCCAGGCCACCATGAACTATGGCTACACCTTC. It codes for CASSQATMNYGYTF.